This TCR beta chain was found in a study of shared clonotypes between healthy human individuals. The overall study: Each donor's CD8 memory used one plate, CD8 naive two, each CD4 subset three.

The authors loaded roughly 200 ng DNA, 25,000 to 30,000 T cell genomes, into sorted-subset replicate PCRs. TCRdb keeps only in-frame clones here, not all; method: immunoSEQ multiplex PCR. This table has around 1.5 million clones, roughly 98% appearing once. Findings and limits, study-wide: Among non-shared clonotypes, generation probabilities were lower than among those shared by all four donors.

Naive CD4+ cells were CD45RA-selected; the remaining cells were memory. A remark on this clone: The antigen is undetermined.

The sample consisted of naive CD4+ T cells sorted from blood. As for subset: CD45RA+ positively selected. The receptor was isolated from a man aged 30 to 45 in good health.

In DNA, the CDR3 is TGTGCCAGCAGCGTAGGGCTAGCGGGAGAGGGGGCAGGCACCGGGGAGCTGTTTTTT. Its protein product is CASSVGLAGEGAGTGELFF. The V call is TRBV9, the J call TRBJ2-2; 10 positions agree with TRBD2. The ends lost 0 bases at V and 4 bases at J; junction bases unmatched: 12. Germline assignment: CDR1 SGDLS and CDR2 YYNGEE. There are 19 residues in the CDR3.